The 2 T cell receptor beta chains below come from one sample, sequenced in a study of cytomegalovirus exposure and HLA in healthy donors. The study ran its PCR with 60 Vbeta and 13 Jbeta primers. Generated by immunoSEQ multiplex PCR, the TCRdb table keeps only in-frame clones and is missing some. The sample gives 95,000 to 150,000 clones, roughly a tenth of which show up once; under 6% is in the top ten. The specimen was PBMCs. These receptor sequences come from a woman between 18 and 29 years old in good health and CMV-seropositive.

This rearrangement joins TRBV6-6 to TRBJ1-2, with 11 nucleotides matching TRBD1. With 0 bases clipped from V and 6 bases from J, the junction kept 3 bases outside the gene matches. Germline CDR1 and CDR2: MNHNY and SVGAGI (reference sequence). The CDR3 extends over 15 amino acids. The CDR3 DNA reads TGTGCCAGCAGTTACTCTGGACAGGGGGCGCATGGCTACACCTTC. This translates into CASSYSGQGAHGYTF.

Only a few counts were recorded for this clone. The genes are TRBV29-1 and TRBJ1-4; 7 bases align to TRBD1. Germline V gene data show CDR1 as SQVTM and CDR2 as ANQGSEA. Trimming cost V 7 bases and J 4 bases; bases outside gene matches: 6. The CDR3 covers 13 residues. CDR3: CSAPTGLNEKLFF. As DNA, the CDR3 is TGCAGCGCGCCGACAGGGCTTAATGAAAAACTGTTTTTT.